The clone carrying this TCR beta chain has a single count. Its target is unknown. A junction end diverges from the germline sequence, so it may reflect a read error. This specimen comes from a study of cytomegalovirus exposure and HLA in healthy donors. Study-wide points: Analyzed later, association rates of TCRs varied across HLA loci, with DRB1 most and HLA-C fewest.

With 60 Vbeta and 13 Jbeta primers, the PCR was carried out. TCRdb keeps only in-frame clones here, not all; method: immunoSEQ multiplex PCR. The sample lists about 150,000 clones; 76% were seen once. Healthy bone marrow donors made up the donors. The length of the CDR3 is 13 residues. In germline, CDR1 is SEHNR, CDR2 FQNEAQ (reference sequence). The sequence was collected from a woman between 40 and 55 years old in good health and CMV-seronegative. Sequencing used PBMCs. The chain uses TRBV7-9 and TRBJ1-2, with D possibly matching TRBD1 (5 bases). The CDR3 spells CSSSRPPGDGYTF. The CDR3 DNA follows: TGTTCCAGCAGCCGCCCCCCGGGGGATGGCTACACCTTC.